The 24 T cell receptor beta chains given below trace back to one sample, sequenced in a study of blood T cell repertoires in COVID-19. Assay: immunoSEQ multiplex PCR; the TCRdb copy retains only in-frame clones and omits some. The table has about 140,000 clones, about 83% seen once. The sample consisted of peripheral blood. The receptors shown here come from a human donor in a cohort sampled during active COVID-19.

The chain combines TRBV7-3 with TRBJ2-1; D gene unclear. The V end lost 2 bases, the J end lost 6 bases, and 8 bases lay between the germline ends. This CDR3 spans 13 amino acids. The germline CDR1 and CDR2 sequences are SGHTA and FQGTGA. Here the CDR3 reads CASSLALFNEQFF. The DNA of the CDR3 is TGTGCCAGCAGCTTAGCGCTATTCAATGAGCAGTTCTTC.

The chain joins TRBV10-3 to TRBJ1-4; D ambiguous. CDR1 is ENHRY, CDR2 SYGVKD, per germline. Trimming stripped 7 bases from V and 1 base from J, with 7 bases between. CDR3 size: 13 residues. The DNA of the CDR3 is TGTGCCATCAACTCGGGAACTAATGAAAAACTGTTTTTT. This translates into CAINSGTNEKLFF.

This sequence joins TRBV9 and TRBJ1-2; TRBD1 might be the D (5 bases). The CDR3 loop spans 14 amino acids. Looked up from germline, CDR1 is SGDLS and CDR2 is YYNGEE. The V gene lost 1 base and the J gene lost 4 bases, with 11 bases spanning the gap. The CDR3 loop is CASSVQGGIYGYTF. The CDR3 DNA is TGTGCCAGCAGCGTACAGGGCGGAATCTATGGCTACACCTTC.

This chain uses TRBV5-1 with TRBJ1-1; D gene ambiguous. V lost 4 bases and J lost 5, with 12 bases in between. The CDR3 contains 13 residues. Germline CDR1 is SGHRS and CDR2 is YFSETQ. In DNA form, the CDR3 reads TGCGCCAGCAGCCCCAGCGCCGGTACTGAAGCTTTCTTT. Amino acid sequence: CASSPSAGTEAFF.

Note on this clone: At the DNA level, this CDR3 is encoded by other sequences in the same sample as well. V gene TRBV6-5 combines with J gene TRBJ2-3, with 8 positions matching TRBD2. Germline V CDR1 and CDR2: MNHEY, SVGAGI. Germline trimming cut 7 bases from V and 2 bases from J; bases unmatched to any gene: 5. This CDR3 has 14 amino acids. CDR3 coding DNA: TGTGCCAGCAACGAGCGGGGGTACACAGATACGCAGTATTTT. It encodes CASNERGYTDTQYF.

The chain joins TRBV6-5 to TRBJ1-5, with TRBD1 matching over 8 bases. CDR1 is MNHEY and CDR2 is SVGAGI in the germline V gene. CDR3 size: 14 residues. Trimming at V came to 5 bases and at J to 3 bases, leaving 3 bases not matched to a gene. CDR3 residues: CASSPGQDNQPQHF. DNA for the CDR3: TGTGCCAGCAGTCCGGGACAGGACAATCAGCCCCAGCATTTT.

The rearrangement uses TRBV21-1 and TRBJ1-2. TRBV21-1 is described as a pseudogene. This CDR3 has 14 residues. The DNA of the CDR3 is TGTGCCAGCACCCGAACAGGGACCGGGGGGGGCTACACCTTC. It encodes CASTRTGTGGGYTF.

The chain has TRBV10-3 and TRBJ2-3; no clear D gene. Per germline, CDR1 ENHRY and CDR2 SYGVKD. Trimming removed 2 bases from V and 2 bases from J, with 14 bases in between. The CDR3 totals 16 residues. CDR3 in DNA: TGTGCCATCAGTGAGGGCCCGCCGTCGATCACAGATACGCAGTATTTT. Amino acid sequence: CAISEGPPSITDTQYF.

This clone appeared many times. The chain combines TRBV5-1 with TRBJ1-5, with 9 positions matching TRBD1. The CDR3 has 15 residues. Germline V gene sequence: CDR1 SGHRS, CDR2 YFSETQ. Germline trimming cut 4 bases from V and 4 bases from J; bases unmatched to any gene: 6. The CDR3, as DNA: TGCGCCAGCAGCCTGGGCGGGACAGGGAATCAGCCCCAGCATTTT. Encoded protein: CASSLGGTGNQPQHF.

The genes are TRBV7-6 and TRBJ2-5; no definite D call. CDR1 SGHVS and CDR2 FNYEAQ come from the germline V gene. This CDR3 has 12 amino acids. With 6 bases removed from V and 4 bases from J, the gap between germline ends came to 9 bases. The CDR3 reads CASSLYRETQYF. CDR3 DNA: TGTGCCAGCAGTCTATACCGAGAGACCCAGTACTTC.

The chain recombines TRBV18 with TRBJ1-4; possible D gene TRBD1, 5 bases. This CDR3 region has 15 residues. Trimming took 3 bases from V and 2 from J, leaving 10 bases between them. Looked up from germline, CDR1 is KGHSH and CDR2 is LQKENI. CDR3 bases: TGTGCCAGCTCACCTAAGGGGCCTACTAATGAAAAACTGTTTTTT. Protein sequence: CASSPKGPTNEKLFF.

The J gene is TRBJ1-4, the V gene TRBV19; 7 positions match TRBD1. CDR1 and CDR2 from the germline V gene are LNHDA and SQIVND (reference sequence). Trimming cost V 10 bases and J 0 bases; bases outside gene matches: 11. The CDR3 covers 16 residues. This chain's CDR3 is CATTASGGATNEKLFF. DNA for the CDR3: TGTGCCACTACAGCTTCAGGGGGTGCAACTAATGAAAAACTGTTTTTT.

The chain links TRBV11-2 to TRBJ1-5, with TRBD1 as a possible D gene (5 bases). The CDR3 runs 15 residues. Germline CDR1 is SGHAT and CDR2 is FQNNGV. Trimming took off 0 bases at V and 1 base at J, with 7 bases between the two ends. CDR3 protein: CASSLDGGSNQPQHF. The CDR3 DNA reads as TGTGCCAGCAGCTTAGATGGGGGGAGCAATCAGCCCCAGCATTTT.

J is TRBJ2-5 and V is TRBV6-1; a weak D match, TRBD2 (6 bases). Germline CDR1 reads MNHNS; CDR2 reads SASEGT. V gave up 0 bases and J gave up 4 bases, with 15 bases separating them. This CDR3 contains 16 residues. The CDR3: CASSEASGRGAETQYF. The DNA of the CDR3 is TGTGCCAGCAGTGAAGCATCCGGGAGAGGGGCAGAGACCCAGTACTTC.

This clone was detected once. The chain combines TRBV5-1 with TRBJ2-1, with TRBD2 matching 11 bases. The J segment lost 8 bases and the V segment lost 3 bases, leaving 4 bases of the junction unmatched. CDR3 length: 14 residues. The germline V gene has CDR1 SGHRS and CDR2 YFSETQ. CDR3 sequence (DNA): TGCGCCAGCAGCTCGACTAGCGGGACGGATGAGCAGTTCTTC. Protein: CASSSTSGTDEQFF.

The chain is built from TRBV21-1 and TRBJ2-2; whether TRBD1, the table's D call, matches the DNA was not checked. TRBV21-1 is noted as a pseudogene. The CDR3 loop spans 16 amino acids. CDR3 sequence: CASSCVGQRNTGELFF. The CDR3 DNA is TGTGCCAGCAGCTGCGTGGGACAGCGGAACACCGGGGAGCTGTTTTTT.

This clone showed up just once. V gene TRBV5-5 combines with J gene TRBJ2-1; 11 bases align to TRBD2. The V and J ends lost 5 bases and 8 bases, in that order; junction bases with no gene match: 12. This CDR3 region has 16 residues. Germline V gene sequence: CDR1 SGHKS, CDR2 YYEKEE (reference sequence). The CDR3 spells CASSRTSGRVTDEQFF. DNA of the CDR3: TGTGCCAGCAGTCGAACTAGCGGGAGAGTCACCGATGAGCAGTTCTTC.

The V call is TRBV28, the J call TRBJ2-7, with TRBD2 identical over 9 bases. The germline gives CDR1 MDHEN, CDR2 SYDVKM. The CDR3 sequence is 14 residues long. Germline trimming cut 8 bases from V and 5 bases from J; bases unmatched to any gene: 10. The CDR3 is CASWQRGAWHEQYF. For the CDR3, the DNA is TGTGCCAGCTGGCAGCGGGGGGCGTGGCACGAGCAGTACTTC.

CDR3 in amino acids: CASSVGRRSETQYF. The CDR3 DNA is TGTGCCAGCAGTGTGGGGCGCCGCAGCGAGACCCAGTACTTC. This chain uses TRBV28 with TRBJ2-5, with TRBD1 as a possible D gene (5 bases). Deletions cut 5 bases from V and 5 bases from J, with 15 bases between. Germline assignment: CDR1 MDHEN and CDR2 SYDVKM. The CDR3 totals 14 residues.

The V call is TRBV5-1, the J call TRBJ2-1; 7 bases line up with TRBD1. Per the germline V gene, CDR1 is SGHRS and CDR2 is YFSETQ. The CDR3 is 12 residues long. The V and J ends lost 4 bases and 9 bases, in that order; junction bases with no gene match: 4. This CDR3 is CASSLGGSEQFF. In DNA form, the CDR3 reads TGCGCCAGCAGCCTAGGGGGCAGTGAGCAGTTCTTC.

This clone was observed a single time. This chain connects TRBV7-9 to TRBJ2-5, with a tentative D call TRBD2 (5 bases). CDR1 and CDR2 (germline): SEHNR, FQNEAQ (reference sequence). The CDR3 totals 13 residues. Trimming shortened V by 3 bases and J by 9 bases, and 14 bases separated the two germline ends. CDR3 DNA: TGTGCCAGCAGCTTGGCCCTCGAGGAGGCCCAGTACTTC. It yields the protein CASSLALEEAQYF.

The V gene is TRBV3-1 (or the pseudogene TRBV3-2), the J gene TRBJ2-6; D possibly corresponds to TRBD2 (6 bases). Trimming took off 4 bases at V and 8 bases at J, with 12 bases between the two ends. Germline values: CDR1 LGHDT, CDR2 YNNKEL (reference sequence). The CDR3 is 14 residues long. The DNA for the CDR3 is TGTGCCAGCAGCCCAGCGGGCAGGCCCAACGTCCTGACTTTC. Protein: CASSPAGRPNVLTF.

This clone was observed once. The chain couples TRBV11-2 to TRBJ1-1; 9 positions agree with TRBD1. The J segment lost 0 bases and the V segment lost 0 bases, leaving 14 bases of the junction unmatched. The CDR3 covers 20 residues. From germline, CDR1 is SGHAT and CDR2 FQNNGV. The CDR3 spells CASSLDRLKPGQGMNTEAFF. CDR3 sequence (DNA): TGTGCCAGCAGCTTAGACCGGCTCAAACCGGGACAGGGTATGAACACTGAAGCTTTCTTT.

The chain combines TRBV19 with TRBJ2-3; 7 bases line up with TRBD2. From germline, CDR1 is LNHDA and CDR2 SQIVND (reference sequence). This CDR3 comprises 12 residues. The V and J ends lost 11 bases and 5 bases, in that order; junction bases with no gene match: 7. The CDR3 region has the DNA TGTGCCTCGCACGGACTAGGAGATACGCAGTATTTT. Its translation is CASHGLGDTQYF.